These 26 T cell receptor beta chains originate from one sample sequenced in a study of blood T cell repertoires in COVID-19. Assay used: immunoSEQ multiplex PCR; TCRdb lists only in-frame clones, some missing. The sample includes 45,000 to 55,000 clones, roughly nine tenths of them seen just once. The sequenced material came from peripheral blood. The receptor source for this set is an elderly woman with acute or convalescent COVID-19.

The chain employs TRBV12-3 or TRBV12-4 and TRBJ2-7; TRBD2 matches 8 bases. Losses at the gene ends were 6 bases for V and 5 bases for J; bases not matched to a gene: 6. The CDR3 loop spans 13 amino acids. The chain's CDR3 is CASSRGGTDEQYV. The DNA for the CDR3 is TGTGCCAGCAGCCGGGGGGGTACGGACGAGCAGTACGTC.

V gene TRBV29-1 combines with J gene TRBJ2-3, with D perhaps TRBD2 (5 bases). With 5 bases removed from V and 0 bases from J, the gap between germline ends came to 15 bases. The germline gives CDR1 SQVTM, CDR2 ANQGSEA. The CDR3 contains 15 residues. This chain's CDR3 is CSVCEWGESTDTQYF. CDR3 coding DNA: TGCAGCGTTTGCGAATGGGGAGAGAGCACAGATACGCAGTATTTT.

The gene calls are TRBV9 and TRBJ2-2, with D perhaps TRBD2 (6 bases). The CDR3 is 15 amino acids. The V gene's germline CDR1 is SGDLS and CDR2 YYNGEE. Deletions cut 7 bases from V and 6 bases from J, with 19 bases between. The CDR3 bases are TGTGCCAGCCAGCCCGACGGCACGGGGGCCGGGGAGCTGTTTTTT. Residues: CASQPDGTGAGELFF.

The V gene is TRBV28, the J gene TRBJ1-2; D is unresolved. Trimming stripped 2 bases from V and 4 bases from J, with 11 bases between. Germline values: CDR1 MDHEN, CDR2 SYDVKM. This CDR3 region has 14 residues. CDR3 loop: CASSLLGSTYGYTF. CDR3 nucleotides: TGTGCCAGCAGTTTACTAGGTTCGACCTATGGCTACACCTTC.

The rearrangement joins TRBV10-1 to TRBJ2-2, with 10 nucleotides matching TRBD1. The V and J ends lost 5 bases and 6 bases, in that order; junction bases with no gene match: 6. This CDR3 contains 15 residues. Germline assignment: CDR1 WNHNN and CDR2 SYGVQD (reference sequence). CDR3 DNA: TGCGCCAGCAGTTTCGGGACAGGGGTTCCCGGGGAGCTGTTTTTT. Residues: CASSFGTGVPGELFF.

V gene TRBV20-1 combines with J gene TRBJ2-1, with 10 bases lining up with TRBD2. V shed 3 bases and J 10 bases; nucleotides not matched to a gene: 15. The germline gives CDR1 DFQATT, CDR2 SNEGSKA (reference sequence). The CDR3 runs to 16 residues. The CDR3 protein is CSASGVSGGRPEEQFF. CDR3 DNA sequence: TGCAGTGCTAGTGGGGTTAGCGGGGGGCGACCCGAGGAGCAGTTCTTC.

The J gene is TRBJ1-5, the V gene TRBV5-1; 7 nucleotides line up with TRBD1. Germline V gene data show CDR1 as SGHRS and CDR2 as YFSETQ. Trimming at V came to 0 bases and at J to 4 bases, leaving 4 bases not matched to a gene. CDR3 length: 15 residues. CDR3 region: CASSLAPGQNQPQHF. The CDR3 DNA reads as TGCGCCAGCAGCTTGGCCCCGGGACAGAATCAGCCCCAGCATTTT.

The chain employs TRBV28 and TRBJ2-5, with 11 bases fitting TRBD2. Losses at the gene ends were 2 bases for V and 1 base for J; bases not matched to a gene: 3. The CDR3 is 16 residues long. CDR1 is MDHEN, CDR2 SYDVKM, per germline. The CDR3 DNA sequence: TGTGCCAGCAGTTTAGGTCTAGCGGGGGGCCAAGAGACCCAGTACTTC. It specifies CASSLGLAGGQETQYF.

This chain uses TRBV4-1 with TRBJ1-1; 7 bases line up with TRBD1. CDR3 size: 14 residues. J was trimmed by 5 bases and V by 4 bases; bases with no gene match: 7. The germline V gene encodes CDR1 MGHRA and CDR2 YSYEKL. The DNA of the CDR3 is TGCGCCAGCAGCCGAAGGGGGCGCGAAACTGAAGCTTTCTTT. Protein sequence: CASSRRGRETEAFF.

The V gene is TRBV29-1, the J gene TRBJ1-5; no clear D gene. From germline, CDR1 is SQVTM and CDR2 ANQGSEA. The CDR3 runs 14 residues. Trimming shortened V by 6 bases and J by 6 bases, and 18 bases separated the two germline ends. CDR3 nucleotides: TGCAGCGTGGAAATTGAGGGAGTCGGTCAGCCCCAGCATTTT. Translating it yields CSVEIEGVGQPQHF.

V gene TRBV15 combines with J gene TRBJ2-2; 8 bases agree with TRBD1. Germline assignment: CDR1 LNHNV and CDR2 YYDKDF (reference sequence). This CDR3 is built from 14 residues. V lost 4 bases and J lost 6; bases outside the gene matches: 4. CDR3 sequence reads: CATSKDRVAGELFF. In nucleotides, the CDR3 is TGTGCCACCAGCAAGGACAGGGTAGCCGGGGAGCTGTTTTTT.

CDR3 region: CASRQPGKYGYTF. In DNA form, the CDR3 reads TGTGCCAGCAGGCAACCCGGGAAGTATGGCTACACCTTC. The chain carries TRBV6-5 and TRBJ1-2; D call uncertain. The CDR3 has 13 amino acids. Deletions cut 6 bases from V and 5 bases from J, with 13 bases between. Germline V gene lookup returns CDR1 MNHEY and CDR2 SVGAGI.

This clone was detected only once. This chain joins TRBV10-2 and TRBJ2-7; 10 nucleotides agree with TRBD1. Germline V gene sequence: CDR1 WSHSY, CDR2 SAAADI. The CDR3 totals 14 residues. Trimming at V came to 5 bases and at J to 7 bases, leaving 8 bases not matched to a gene. CDR3 loop: CASSPPGQGWEQYF. The DNA for the CDR3 is TGCGCCAGCAGTCCGCCGGGACAGGGGTGGGAGCAGTACTTC.

CDR3 sequence: CASTPGGANTGELFF. Written as DNA, the CDR3 is TGCGCCAGCACTCCAGGGGGCGCGAACACCGGGGAGCTGTTTTTT. This rearrangement joins TRBV5-1 to TRBJ2-2; 8 bases align to TRBD1. The CDR3 has 15 residues. Germline lookup yields CDR1 SGHRS and CDR2 YFSETQ. Trimming cost V 6 bases and J 0 bases; bases outside gene matches: 4.

The chain combines TRBV11-3 with TRBJ2-7; tentative D call: TRBD2 (8 bases). V dropped 5 bases and J dropped 6 bases, with 17 bases sitting between them. CDR3 length equals 14 residues. CDR1 and CDR2 from the germline V gene are SGHNT and YENEEA. CDR3 amino acids: CASSPGGTRGEQYF. CDR3 nucleotides: TGTGCCAGCAGCCCAGGGGGGACTAGGGGCGAGCAGTACTTC.

Turning to this clone: The junction shows a germline mismatch at one end, possibly a read error. This chain uses TRBV2 with TRBJ1-1; 7 nucleotides line up with TRBD1. The CDR3 runs 12 residues. Germline V CDR1 and CDR2: SNHLY, FYNNEI. CDR3 sequence (DNA): TGTGCCAGCAGTGGGACAGGCGTCTCCATCTACTTT. The encoded protein is CASSGTGVSIYF.

This chain uses TRBV6-4 with TRBJ2-2; unclear D gene. V lost 6 bases to trimming and J lost 0 bases, with 5 bases between them. Germline V gene data show CDR1 as MRHNA and CDR2 as SNTAGT. There are 13 residues in the CDR3. CDR3 coding DNA: TGTGCCAGCAGCAGTACGAACACCGGGGAGCTGTTTTTT. Its protein product is CASSSTNTGELFF.

The chain employs TRBV6-5 and TRBJ1-5; 8 nucleotides line up with TRBD1. Germline V gene lookup returns CDR1 MNHEY and CDR2 SVGAGI. The CDR3 sequence is 14 residues long. Trimming removed 6 bases from V and 7 bases from J; junction bases left unmatched: 8. The CDR3 sequence: CASRPQGEWQPQHF. The CDR3 DNA reads as TGTGCCAGCAGACCACAGGGGGAGTGGCAGCCCCAGCATTTT.

This chain connects TRBV6-5 to TRBJ2-1, with 8 nucleotides matching TRBD1. Germline V gene data show CDR1 as MNHEY and CDR2 as SVGAGI. Trimming removed 6 bases from V and 9 bases from J; junction bases left unmatched: 7. This CDR3 comprises 13 residues. The CDR3 sequence is CASSKTGTGEQFF. The CDR3 nucleotides are TGTGCCAGCAGCAAGACAGGGACAGGTGAGCAGTTCTTC.

The chain uses TRBV10-1 and TRBJ2-7; possibly TRBD2 for D (6 bases). The ends were cut back, 8 bases at V and 6 bases at J, with 14 bases in the middle. The CDR3 is made up of 12 amino acids. Germline-derived CDR1 and CDR2 are WNHNN and SYGVQD (reference sequence). CDR3: CASGELAREQYF. The CDR3 DNA follows: TGCGCCAGCGGAGAACTAGCCCGCGAGCAGTACTTC.

The chain recombines TRBV7-2 with TRBJ2-2; weak D call: TRBD2 (6 bases). The CDR3 spans 15 residues. The germline V gene has CDR1 SGHTA and CDR2 FQGNSA. Trimming removed 1 base from V and 4 bases from J, with 10 bases in between. In DNA form, the CDR3 reads TGTGCCAGCAGCTTAGACGGGGGTAGCACCGGGGAGCTGTTTTTT. This sequence encodes CASSLDGGSTGELFF.

The chain joins TRBV2 to TRBJ1-4; a possible D gene is TRBD1 (5 bases). This CDR3 is 15 amino acids long. Trimming took off 3 bases at V and 4 bases at J, with 12 bases between the two ends. Looked up from germline, CDR1 is SNHLY and CDR2 is FYNNEI. CDR3 sequence reads: CASSEGRAVNEKLFF. As DNA, the CDR3 is TGTGCCAGCAGTGAGGGCAGGGCCGTTAATGAAAAACTGTTTTTT.

The chain has TRBV3-1 (or the pseudogene TRBV3-2) and TRBJ2-1, with TRBD2 matching over 8 bases. V was pared by 3 bases and J by 4 bases, with 8 bases of the junction left unmatched. CDR1 is LGHDT and CDR2 is YNNKEL in the germline V gene (reference sequence). The CDR3 contains 16 residues. The CDR3 loop is CASSQWGLGVYNEQFF. The CDR3 region has the DNA TGTGCCAGCAGCCAGTGGGGACTAGGAGTTTACAATGAGCAGTTCTTC.

This clone showed up just once. V usage is TRBV5-1 and J usage is TRBJ2-1, with 10 bases aligning to TRBD1. From germline, CDR1 is SGHRS and CDR2 YFSETQ. V was clipped by 5 bases and J by 6 bases; unmatched bases: 11. This CDR3 is built from 16 residues. CDR3 protein: CASRVSPGQGRNEQFF. The CDR3 DNA sequence: TGCGCCAGCAGAGTGTCTCCGGGACAGGGGCGCAATGAGCAGTTCTTC.

V is TRBV3-1 (or the pseudogene TRBV3-2) and J is TRBJ2-5, with 14 nucleotides matching TRBD2. The CDR3 covers 17 residues. The V gene end was trimmed by 4 bases and the J gene end by 5 bases; junction bases not matched to a gene: 9. CDR1 is LGHDT, CDR2 YNNKEL, per germline (reference sequence). CDR3 DNA: TGTGCCAGCAGCCCCAAGACTAGCGGGGGGGCCCATGAGACCCAGTACTTC. As protein: CASSPKTSGGAHETQYF.

The chain combines TRBV7-9 with TRBJ1-2; tentative D call: TRBD1 (5 bases). The V end was cut by 5 bases, the J end by 2 bases, with 21 bases between. This CDR3 comprises 17 residues. CDR1 is SEHNR and CDR2 is FQNEAQ in the germline V gene (reference sequence). In nucleotides, the CDR3 is TGTGCCAGCAGCGGCCCCTTGGGGCTGGTTCCCAACTATGGCTACACCTTC. Protein sequence: CASSGPLGLVPNYGYTF.